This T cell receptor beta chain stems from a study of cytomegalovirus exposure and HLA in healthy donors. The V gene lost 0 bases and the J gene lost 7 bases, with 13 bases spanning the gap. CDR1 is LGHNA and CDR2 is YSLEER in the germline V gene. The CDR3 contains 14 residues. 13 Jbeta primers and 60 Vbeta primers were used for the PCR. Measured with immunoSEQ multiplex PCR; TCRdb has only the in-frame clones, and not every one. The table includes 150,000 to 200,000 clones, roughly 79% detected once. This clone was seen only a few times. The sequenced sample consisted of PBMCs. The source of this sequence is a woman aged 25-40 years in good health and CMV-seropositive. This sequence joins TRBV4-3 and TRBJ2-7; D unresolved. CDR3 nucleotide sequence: TGCGCCAGCAGCCAAGATCACAGTACGAGTGAGCAGTACTTC. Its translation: CASSQDHSTSEQYF.